Each of the 30 T cell receptor beta chains below was sequenced from the same sample in a study of cytomegalovirus exposure and HLA in healthy donors (dated by TCRdb to about 2017). Libraries were constructed by the immunoSEQ multiplex PCR assay. The multiplex PCR relied on a mix of 60 forward primers for TCR Vbeta segments and 13 reverse primers for TCR Jbeta segments. TCRdb carries this immuneACCESS record with in-frame sequences only. Its versions omit some clonotypes, under half of them owing to an unresolved V gene in the studies checked, with the rest unexplained. The sample profile shows under 300,000 clones; around 86% of them were found once. 3.5% to 4.5% of the sample comes from the top ten. The sample taken for sequencing was PBMCs. The receptors shown here come from a middle-aged man in good health and CMV-seropositive.

The chain recombines TRBV29-1 with TRBJ2-7; D perhaps matches TRBD1 (5 bases). The CDR3 covers 12 residues. Deletions cut 4 bases from V and 6 bases from J, with 13 bases between. CDR1 and CDR2 from the germline V gene are SQVTM and ANQGSEA. CDR3 residues: CSVGVRESEQYF. Here the CDR3 DNA reads TGCAGCGTTGGGGTCAGGGAAAGCGAGCAGTACTTC.

This clone showed up just once. The chain employs TRBV13 and TRBJ2-3, with 8 bases matching TRBD1. The germline gives CDR1 PRHDT, CDR2 FYEKMQ (reference sequence). The CDR3 is 16 amino acids. Trimming at V came to 0 bases and at J to 4 bases, leaving 6 bases not matched to a gene. Here the CDR3 reads CASSLGRTGSPDTQYF. The CDR3, as DNA: TGTGCCAGCAGCTTAGGCCGGACAGGGTCCCCAGATACGCAGTATTTT.

The genes are TRBV7-9 and TRBJ1-2; 7 bases map to TRBD1. Germline lookup yields CDR1 SEHNR and CDR2 FQNEAQ (reference sequence). This CDR3 is 16 amino acids long. Trimming at V came to 4 bases and at J to 0 bases, leaving 8 bases not matched to a gene. CDR3 coding DNA: TGTGCCAGCAGCTCCGCGGACAGGAAAGCTAACTATGGCTACACCTTC. Translating gives CASSSADRKANYGYTF.

This clone was recorded once. The chain combines TRBV4-2 with TRBJ1-5; D may be TRBD1 (5 bases). This CDR3 contains 12 residues. With 5 bases removed from V and 13 bases from J, the gap between germline ends came to 15 bases. Germline CDR1 and CDR2: LGHNA and YNFKEQ. The CDR3, as DNA: TGTGCCAGCAGCTTCACCCGGGGGGAGCAGCATTTT. Translating it yields CASSFTRGEQHF.

Comments on this clone: The sample has other DNA sequences that encode this CDR3 too. V gene TRBV29-1 combines with J gene TRBJ1-1; maybe TRBD1 (6 bases). CDR1 SQVTM and CDR2 ANQGSEA come from the germline V gene. V was pared by 3 bases and J by 0 bases, with 11 bases between. This CDR3 has 14 residues. The CDR3 DNA reads as TGCAGCGTTGAGGGGGCTGGGATGAACACTGAAGCTTTCTTT. Protein sequence: CSVEGAGMNTEAFF.

The chain employs TRBV11-3 and TRBJ2-7; TRBD2 matches 8 bases. The CDR3 extends over 15 amino acids. Trimming took 0 bases from V and 0 from J; bases not matched to a gene: 1. The germline V gene has CDR1 SGHNT and CDR2 YENEEA. CDR3 sequence reads: CASSLEGTSSYEQYF. The DNA for the CDR3 is TGTGCCAGCAGCTTAGAGGGGACTAGCTCCTACGAGCAGTACTTC.

V gene TRBV5-1 combines with J gene TRBJ2-7; 8 bases fit TRBD2. V gave up 0 bases and J gave up 3 bases; unmatched junction bases: 2. The CDR3 extends over 14 amino acids. Germline V gene data show CDR1 as SGHRS and CDR2 as YFSETQ. CDR3 protein: CASSLDLAGYEQYF. CDR3 in DNA: TGCGCCAGCAGCTTGGACCTAGCGGGCTACGAGCAGTACTTC.

The CDR3 region is CATSRSLAGAYEQYF. CDR3 coding DNA: TGTGCCACCAGCAGATCTCTAGCGGGAGCCTACGAGCAGTACTTC. The chain is built from TRBV15 and TRBJ2-7, with TRBD2 identical over 10 bases. Trimming at V came to 2 bases and at J to 2 bases, leaving 3 bases not matched to a gene. CDR1 and CDR2 (germline): LNHNV, YYDKDF (reference sequence). CDR3 length equals 15 residues.

The V and J genes are TRBV9 and TRBJ2-3; 10 bases align to TRBD2. The germline V gene has CDR1 SGDLS and CDR2 YYNGEE. Trimming at V came to 3 bases and at J to 3 bases, leaving 1 base not matched to a gene. The CDR3 sequence is 14 residues long. In nucleotides, the CDR3 is TGTGCCAGCAGCGGGACTAGCGGAACAGATACGCAGTATTTT. Translating gives CASSGTSGTDTQYF. The whole variable domain, filled in from reference TRBV9 and TRBJ2-3, reads DSGVTQTPKHLITATGQRVTLRCSPRSGDLSVYWYQQSLDQGLQFLIQYYNGEERAKGNILERFSAQQFPDLHSELNLSSLELGDSALYFCASSGTSGTDTQYFGPGTRLTVL.

The chain employs TRBV5-6 and TRBJ2-7; 7 bases are a match to TRBD1. Germline CDR1 is SGHDT and CDR2 is YYEEEE. V shed 3 bases, J shed 6 bases, and the junction held 12 bases outside the gene matches. The CDR3 runs to 15 residues. CDR3 sequence (DNA): TGTGCCAGCAGCTCCTTACCGCGACAGGGCCGCGAGCAGTACTTC. Its protein is CASSSLPRQGREQYF.

This rearrangement joins TRBV27 to TRBJ2-6; D perhaps matches TRBD2 (6 bases). Germline V CDR1 and CDR2: MNHEY, SMNVEV (reference sequence). V dropped 8 bases and J dropped 0 bases, with 23 bases sitting between them. The length of the CDR3 is 19 residues. CDR3 sequence (DNA): TGTGCCAGCGGGGGGACTCCCCCTTATTCAAACTCTGGGGCCAACGTCCTGACTTTC. Amino acids: CASGGTPPYSNSGANVLTF.

The chain joins TRBV15 to TRBJ1-4; D ambiguous. CDR1 LNHNV and CDR2 YYDKDF come from the germline V gene (reference sequence). The germline V and J ends were trimmed by 8 bases and 0 bases, with 13 bases remaining between them. There are 15 residues in the CDR3. CDR3 bases: TGTGCCACCCCCACCGTCGGGACAACTAATGAAAAACTGTTTTTT. As protein: CATPTVGTTNEKLFF. Full variable domain (rest looked up from reference TRBV15 and TRBJ1-4): DAMVIQNPRYQVTQFGKPVTLSCSQTLNHNVMYWYQQKSSQAPKLLFHYYDKDFNNEADTPDNFQSRRPNTSFCFLDIRSPGLGDTAMYLCATPTVGTTNEKLFFGSGTQLSVL.

Details on this clone: An end of the junction does not agree with germline; a read error may underlie this. The chain carries TRBV7-7 and TRBJ1-1, with D unresolved. Germline V gene sequence: CDR1 SSHAT, CDR2 FNYEAQ (reference sequence). This CDR3 comprises 13 residues. CDR3 coding DNA: TGTGCTAGCAGCTCCCAGGAGAACACTGAAGCTTTCTTT. This codes for CASSSQENTEAFF.

This rearrangement joins TRBV5-5 to TRBJ2-2, with D possibly called TRBD1 or TRBD2 (9 bases each). From germline, CDR1 is SGHKS and CDR2 YYEKEE (reference sequence). Trimming took off 4 bases at V and 4 bases at J, with 29 bases between the two ends. The CDR3 has 20 residues. The CDR3 coding sequence is TGTGCCAGCAGCGGGAGGGGACAGGGAGGCCTAGCGGGAATCACCGGGGAGCTGTTTTTT. Translating gives CASSGRGQGGLAGITGELFF.

In the case of this clone: The junction shows a germline mismatch at one end, possibly a read error. CDR3 sequence (DNA): TGCGCCAGCAGTCAAGGAATAGCGGGTGGGTTGAATGAGCAGTTCTTC. This translates into CASSQGIAGGLNEQFF. The V and J genes are TRBV4-3 and TRBJ2-1; 7 nucleotides match TRBD2. Germline V gene lookup returns CDR1 LGHNA and CDR2 YSLEER. CDR3 size: 16 residues.

This clone was recorded only once. The chain has TRBV27 and TRBJ2-3; TRBD2 matches at 8 bases. V lost 5 bases, J lost 4 bases, and 11 bases stayed unmatched. The CDR3 consists of 16 residues. The germline V gene has CDR1 MNHEY and CDR2 SMNVEV (reference sequence). The CDR3 reads CASSPLPGLVSDTQYF. CDR3 DNA: TGTGCCAGCAGTCCACTCCCGGGACTAGTTTCAGATACGCAGTATTTT.

The chain carries TRBV27 and TRBJ1-5; TRBD1 matches 9 bases. This CDR3 spans 15 amino acids. Looked up from germline, CDR1 is MNHEY and CDR2 is SMNVEV (reference sequence). Germline trimming cut 5 bases from V and 6 bases from J; bases unmatched to any gene: 8. CDR3 residues: CASSLNRDRVQPQHF. For the CDR3, the DNA is TGTGCCAGCAGTCTCAACCGGGACAGGGTTCAGCCCCAGCATTTT.

The rearrangement joins TRBV5-6 to TRBJ2-1, with 7 bases fitting TRBD1. Germline loops: CDR1 SGHDT, CDR2 YYEEEE. J was trimmed by 8 bases and V by 0 bases; bases with no gene match: 2. The CDR3 extends over 13 amino acids. DNA for the CDR3: TGTGCCAGCAGCTTGGCGACAGGGTATGAGCAGTTCTTC. It specifies CASSLATGYEQFF.

The J gene is TRBJ2-3, the V gene TRBV5-1; no reliable D call. In germline, CDR1 is SGHRS, CDR2 YFSETQ. CDR3 length: 12 residues. The germline V and J ends were trimmed by 0 bases and 4 bases, with 3 bases remaining between them. The CDR3 nucleotides are TGCGCCAGCAGCTTGGTAGCAGATACGCAGTATTTT. This translates into CASSLVADTQYF.

The chain is built from TRBV28 and TRBJ2-5; 8 nucleotides agree with TRBD2. With V trimmed by 7 bases and J by 5 bases, 12 bases remained unmatched. The germline CDR1 and CDR2 sequences are MDHEN and SYDVKM. The CDR3 spans 15 residues. DNA of the CDR3: TGTGCCAGCATTCAAAGCCCGGGAGGGTGGGAGACCCAGTACTTC. It codes for CASIQSPGGWETQYF.

The chain links TRBV19 to TRBJ1-1; D not resolved. The CDR3 length is 14 residues. Germline CDR1 reads LNHDA; CDR2 reads SQIVND (reference sequence). The ends were cut back, 2 bases at V and 1 base at J, with 8 bases in the middle. The CDR3 protein is CASSIQHKNTEAFF. In nucleotides, the CDR3 is TGTGCCAGTAGTATACAACACAAGAACACTGAAGCTTTCTTT. Drawing the rest from reference TRBV19 and TRBJ1-1, the complete variable domain is DGGITQSPKYLFRKEGQNVTLSCEQNLNHDAMYWYRQDPGQGLRLIYYSQIVNDFQKGDIAEGYSVSREKKESFPLTVTSAQKNPTAFYLCASSIQHKNTEAFFGQGTRLTVV.

The chain combines TRBV10-3 with TRBJ2-3; 9 bases agree with TRBD1. The junction had 12 bases not matched to a gene; V was cut back by 6 bases and J by 5 bases. Germline V CDR1 and CDR2: ENHRY, SYGVKD. The CDR3 extends over 16 amino acids. CDR3 DNA sequence: TGTGCCATCAGGCCGGGACAGGGAGGGGTCGGAGATACGCAGTATTTT. Protein: CAIRPGQGGVGDTQYF.

This clone appeared once. The genes are TRBV29-1 and TRBJ2-7; D call uncertain. V lost 0 bases and J lost 3, with 9 bases in between. CDR3 size: 13 residues. Germline V lookup: CDR1 SQVTM, CDR2 ANQGSEA. In nucleotides, the CDR3 is TGCAGCGTTGAAGATTTTCCTAGCTACGAGCAGTACTTC. Its translation: CSVEDFPSYEQYF.

The chain joins TRBV7-6 to TRBJ2-7, with 10 bases that match TRBD2. This CDR3 region has 14 residues. The J segment lost 3 bases and the V segment lost 5 bases, leaving 4 bases of the junction unmatched. Germline V gene sequence: CDR1 SGHVS, CDR2 FNYEAQ. Written as DNA, the CDR3 is TGTGCCAGCAGCGGGACTAGCGCCGACTACGAGCAGTACTTC. Its translation is CASSGTSADYEQYF.

This clone was detected once. The chain employs TRBV7-9 and TRBJ1-2; D perhaps matches TRBD1 (5 bases). Germline CDR1 is SEHNR and CDR2 is FQNEAQ (reference sequence). This CDR3 is built from 16 residues. V was pared by 2 bases and J by 2 bases, with 15 bases between. The DNA of the CDR3 is TGTGCCAGCAGCTTATACCCCTCGGCAGGGAACTATGGCTACACCTTC. Protein product: CASSLYPSAGNYGYTF.

The V call is TRBV19, the J call TRBJ2-7; possibly TRBD1 for D (7 bases). The CDR3 totals 14 residues. Germline CDR1 and CDR2: LNHDA and SQIVND (reference sequence). V gave up 1 base and J gave up 4 bases, with 11 bases separating them. The CDR3 loop reads CASSIGQGGYEQYF. The DNA of the CDR3 is TGTGCCAGTAGTATAGGCCAGGGGGGATACGAGCAGTACTTC.

J is TRBJ2-5 and V is TRBV19, with TRBD2 identical over 9 bases. V lost 6 bases, J lost 5 bases, and 7 bases stayed unmatched. From germline, CDR1 is LNHDA and CDR2 SQIVND (reference sequence). CDR3 length: 14 residues. The CDR3 loop reads CASRGGLARETQYF. The CDR3 coding sequence is TGTGCCAGTAGGGGGGGACTAGCCCGGGAGACCCAGTACTTC.

The V gene is TRBV7-3, the J gene TRBJ2-1; D perhaps matches TRBD2 (6 bases). The CDR3 sequence is 16 residues long. CDR1 is SGHTA, CDR2 FQGTGA, per germline. V lost 5 bases to trimming and J lost 0 bases, with 14 bases between them. CDR3 in amino acids: CASSLWAGNSYNEQFF. The CDR3 DNA reads as TGTGCCAGCAGCCTATGGGCGGGGAACTCCTACAATGAGCAGTTCTTC.

This chain's CDR3 is CASSLPTSDEQYF. CDR3 sequence (DNA): TGCGCCAGCAGCTTACCGACTAGCGACGAGCAGTACTTC. The V and J genes are TRBV5-1 and TRBJ2-7; 8 positions match TRBD2. V lost 2 bases and J lost 5; bases outside the gene matches: 3. This CDR3 comprises 13 residues. Germline CDR1 is SGHRS and CDR2 is YFSETQ.

V usage is TRBV6-6 and J usage is TRBJ1-4; 7 positions agree with TRBD1. V lost 6 bases, J lost 3 bases, and 7 bases stayed unmatched. Germline-derived CDR1 and CDR2 are MNHNY and SVGAGI (reference sequence). CDR3 length equals 15 residues. The CDR3 DNA sequence: TGTGCCAGCAGCTACGGCGGGACAGCTAATGAAAAACTGTTTTTT. Encoded protein: CASSYGGTANEKLFF.